The rows below give T cell receptor beta chains drawn from one sample of a study of response to subunit inactivated influenza vaccine. TCRdb analysed the RT-PCR reads with MiXCR anew, one entry per CDR3 protein. This sample yields 550,000 to 600,000 distinct CDR3 sequences, of which about 12% are seen a single time; more than 8.5% belongs to the top ten. The sample in question was PBMCs from blood, obtained on the day of vaccination. These receptors came from a man between 50 and 59 years old who received an inactivated influenza vaccine. Both conserved end residues are part of each CDR3. D genes are given only for firm matches. Size tells how often a clone was seen (once, few, many) or the class of an expanded clone, and some rows leave it out.

cdr3_length: 16; j_call: TRBJ1-1; d_call: TRBD1; v_call: TRBV7-9; clone_size: NA; cdr3_nt: TGTGCCAGCAGCCACCGGGACAGGGGCCTCGGGGCTGAAGCTTTCTTT; cdr3_aa: CASSHRDRGLGAEAFF
cdr3_length: 15; j_call: TRBJ2-4; d_call: TRBD1; v_call: TRBV20-1; clone_size: NA; cdr3_nt: TGCAGTGCTAGTGACCAGGGGGCCTACTTAAACATTCAGTACTTC; cdr3_aa: CSASDQGAYLNIQYF
cdr3_length: 15; j_call: TRBJ2-3; d_call: NA; v_call: TRBV5-1; clone_size: few; cdr3_nt: TGCGCCAGCAGCTTGGCCCGGGGTGCCACAGATACGCAGTATTTT; cdr3_aa: CASSLARGATDTQYF
cdr3_length: 15; j_call: TRBJ2-1; d_call: NA; v_call: TRBV12-5; clone_size: few; cdr3_nt: TGTGCTAGTGGTTTAGGTGTGAGCTCCTACAATGAGCAGTTCTTC; cdr3_aa: CASGLGVSSYNEQFF
cdr3_length: 15; j_call: TRBJ2-6; d_call: NA; v_call: TRBV5-4; clone_size: NA; cdr3_nt: TGTGCCAGCAGCGTACAGGCATCTGGGGCCAACGTCCTGACTTTC; cdr3_aa: CASSVQASGANVLTF
cdr3_length: 16; j_call: TRBJ2-7; d_call: TRBD2; v_call: TRBV4-2; clone_size: many; cdr3_nt: TGTGCCAGCAGCCAAGCAGTTGAGACTAGCGGGAACGAGCAGTACTTC; cdr3_aa: CASSQAVETSGNEQYF
cdr3_length: 13; j_call: TRBJ1-2; d_call: TRBD1; v_call: TRBV7-9; clone_size: few; cdr3_nt: TGTGCCAGCAGTACAGGGGTGAACTATGGCTACACCTTC; cdr3_aa: CASSTGVNYGYTF
cdr3_length: 14; j_call: TRBJ2-3; d_call: TRBD1; v_call: TRBV12-3/TRBV12-4; clone_size: NA; cdr3_nt: TGTGCCAGCAAGCTGACAGGGGGCACAGATACGCAGTATTTT; cdr3_aa: CASKLTGGTDTQYF
cdr3_length: 14; j_call: TRBJ2-2; d_call: NA; v_call: TRBV28; clone_size: NA; cdr3_nt: TGTGCCAGCCGGACGGGTCGAAACACCGGGGAGCTGTTTTTT; cdr3_aa: CASRTGRNTGELFF
cdr3_length: 11; j_call: TRBJ2-4; d_call: NA; v_call: TRBV5-6; clone_size: few; cdr3_nt: TGTGCCAGCAGCTTGGGGAGGATTCAGTACTTC; cdr3_aa: CASSLGRIQYF
cdr3_length: 16; j_call: TRBJ2-3; d_call: TRBD2; v_call: TRBV20-1; clone_size: NA; cdr3_nt: TGCAGTGCCGGACCAGTATTGGAGACTAGCTCGGATACGCAGTATTTT; cdr3_aa: CSAGPVLETSSDTQYF
cdr3_length: 16; j_call: TRBJ2-6; d_call: NA; v_call: TRBV7-3; clone_size: NA; cdr3_nt: TGTGCCAGCAGCTTAATTGGGGGGAGAGGGGCCAACGTCCTGACTTTC; cdr3_aa: CASSLIGGRGANVLTF
cdr3_length: 14; j_call: TRBJ2-3; d_call: NA; v_call: TRBV7-2; clone_size: NA; cdr3_nt: TGTGCAGGACAGCGGGGACAGGTCACAGATACGCAGTATTTT; cdr3_aa: CAGQRGQVTDTQYF
cdr3_length: 15; j_call: TRBJ2-3; d_call: TRBD2; v_call: TRBV29-1; clone_size: many; cdr3_nt: TGCAGCGTTGAAGGGAGCGGGAGTAGAGCAGATACGCAGTATTTT; cdr3_aa: CSVEGSGSRADTQYF
cdr3_length: 14; j_call: TRBJ2-3; d_call: TRBD1; v_call: TRBV28; clone_size: few; cdr3_nt: TGTGCCAGCAGCGAAGTGCCCAGAGAGACAGGGGAGTATTTT; cdr3_aa: CASSEVPRETGEYF
cdr3_length: 13; j_call: TRBJ2-4; d_call: NA; v_call: TRBV20-1; clone_size: NA; cdr3_nt: TGCAGTGCTAGAAGCGGCGACAGGAGCATTCAGTACTTC; cdr3_aa: CSARSGDRSIQYF